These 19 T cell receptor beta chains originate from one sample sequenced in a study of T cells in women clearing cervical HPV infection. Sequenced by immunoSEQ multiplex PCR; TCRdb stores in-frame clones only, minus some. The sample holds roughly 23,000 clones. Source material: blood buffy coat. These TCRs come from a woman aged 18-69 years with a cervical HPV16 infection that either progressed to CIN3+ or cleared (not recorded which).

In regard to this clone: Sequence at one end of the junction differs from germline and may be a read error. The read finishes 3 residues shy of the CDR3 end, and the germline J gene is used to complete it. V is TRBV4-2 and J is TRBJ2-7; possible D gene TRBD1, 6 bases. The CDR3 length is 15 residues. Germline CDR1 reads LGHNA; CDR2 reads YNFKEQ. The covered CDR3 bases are TGCGCCAGCAGCCAGGACCTCGGACAGTTATACGAG. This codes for CASSQDLGQLYE. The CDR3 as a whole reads CASSQDLGQLYEQYF.

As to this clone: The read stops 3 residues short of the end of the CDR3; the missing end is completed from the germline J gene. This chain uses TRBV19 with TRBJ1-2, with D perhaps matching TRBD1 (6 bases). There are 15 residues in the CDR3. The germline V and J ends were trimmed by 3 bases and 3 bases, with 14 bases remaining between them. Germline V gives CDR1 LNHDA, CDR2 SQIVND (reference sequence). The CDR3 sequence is CASSMGAARHYGYTF. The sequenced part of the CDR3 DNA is TGTGCCAGTAGTATGGGGGCAGCCAGGCACTATGGC.

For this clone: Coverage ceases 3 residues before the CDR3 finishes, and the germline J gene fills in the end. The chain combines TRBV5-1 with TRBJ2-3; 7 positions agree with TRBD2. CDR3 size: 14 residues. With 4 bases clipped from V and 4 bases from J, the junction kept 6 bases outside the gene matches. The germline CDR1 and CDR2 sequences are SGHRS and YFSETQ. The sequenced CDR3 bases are TGCGCCAGCAGCGTAAGCGGGGTAGCAGATACG. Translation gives CASSVSGVADT. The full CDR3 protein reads CASSVSGVADTQYF.

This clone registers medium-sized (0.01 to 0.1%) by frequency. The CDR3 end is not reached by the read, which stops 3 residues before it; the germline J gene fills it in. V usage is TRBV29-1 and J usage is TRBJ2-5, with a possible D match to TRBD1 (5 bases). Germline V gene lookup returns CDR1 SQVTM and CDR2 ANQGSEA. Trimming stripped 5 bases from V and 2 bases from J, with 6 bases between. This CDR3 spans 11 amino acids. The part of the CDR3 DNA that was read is TGCAGCGTTACAGGACAAGAGACC. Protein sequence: CSVTGQET. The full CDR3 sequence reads CSVTGQETQYF.

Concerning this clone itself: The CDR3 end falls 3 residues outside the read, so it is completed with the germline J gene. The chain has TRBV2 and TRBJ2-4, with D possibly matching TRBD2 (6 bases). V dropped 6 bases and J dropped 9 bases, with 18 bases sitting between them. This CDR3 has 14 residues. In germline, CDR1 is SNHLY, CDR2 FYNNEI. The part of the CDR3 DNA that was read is TGTGCCAGCAGGACCGAGGACCGGGGGAGCATT. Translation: CASRTEDRGSI. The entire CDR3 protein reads CASRTEDRGSIQYF.

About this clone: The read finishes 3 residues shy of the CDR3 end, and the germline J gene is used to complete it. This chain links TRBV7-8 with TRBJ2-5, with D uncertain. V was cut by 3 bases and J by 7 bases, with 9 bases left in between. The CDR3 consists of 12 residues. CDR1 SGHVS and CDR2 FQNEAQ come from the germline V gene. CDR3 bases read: TGTGCCAGCAGCTTTACGGTCGGGACC. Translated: CASSFTVGT. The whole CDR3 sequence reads CASSFTVGTQYF.

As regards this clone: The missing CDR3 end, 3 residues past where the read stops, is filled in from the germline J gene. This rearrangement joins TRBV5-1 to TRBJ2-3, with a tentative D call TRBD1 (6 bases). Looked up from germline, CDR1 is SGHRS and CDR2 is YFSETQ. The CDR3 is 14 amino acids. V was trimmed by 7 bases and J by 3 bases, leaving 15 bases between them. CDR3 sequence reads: CASQLDRMTDTQYF. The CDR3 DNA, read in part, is TGCGCCAGCCAGCTTGACAGGATGACAGATACG. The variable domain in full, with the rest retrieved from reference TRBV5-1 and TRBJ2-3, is KAGVTQTPRYLIKTRGQQVTLSCSPISGHRSVSWYQQTPGQGLQFLFEYFSETQRNKGNFPGRFSGRQFSNSRSEMNVSTLELGDSALYLCASQLDRMTDTQYFGPGTRLTVL.

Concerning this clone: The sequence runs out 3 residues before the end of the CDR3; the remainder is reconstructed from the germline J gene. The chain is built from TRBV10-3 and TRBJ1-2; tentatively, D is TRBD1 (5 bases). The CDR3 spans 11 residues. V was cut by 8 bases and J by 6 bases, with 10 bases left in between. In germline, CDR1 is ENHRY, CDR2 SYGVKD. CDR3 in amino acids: CAIGGMNGYTF. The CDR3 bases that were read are TGTGCCATCGGGGGGATGAATGGC.

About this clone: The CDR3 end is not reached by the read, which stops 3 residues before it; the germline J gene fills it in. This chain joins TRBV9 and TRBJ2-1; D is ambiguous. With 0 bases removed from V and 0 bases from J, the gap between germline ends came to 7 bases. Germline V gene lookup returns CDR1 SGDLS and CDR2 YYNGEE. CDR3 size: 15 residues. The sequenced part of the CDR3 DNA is TGTGCCAGCAGCGTAGCCCAGTCCTCCTACAATGAG. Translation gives CASSVAQSSYNE. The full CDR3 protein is CASSVAQSSYNEQFF.

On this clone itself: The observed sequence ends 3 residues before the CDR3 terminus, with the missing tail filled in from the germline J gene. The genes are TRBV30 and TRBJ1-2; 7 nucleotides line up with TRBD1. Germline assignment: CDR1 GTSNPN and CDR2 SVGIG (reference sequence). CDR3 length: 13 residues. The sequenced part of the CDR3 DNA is TGTGCCTGGAGTGTAGGAGGGGGCTGGGGC. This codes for CAWSVGGGWG. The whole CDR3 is CAWSVGGGWGYTF.

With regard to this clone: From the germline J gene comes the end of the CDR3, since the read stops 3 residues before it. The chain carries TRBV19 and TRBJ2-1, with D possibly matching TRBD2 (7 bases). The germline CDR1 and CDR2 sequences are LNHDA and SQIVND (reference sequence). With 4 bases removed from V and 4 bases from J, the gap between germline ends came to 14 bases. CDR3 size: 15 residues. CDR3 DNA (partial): TGTGCCAGTAGTAATTGGGGGGGCCTTTACAATGAG. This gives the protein CASSNWGGLYNE. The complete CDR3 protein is CASSNWGGLYNEQFF. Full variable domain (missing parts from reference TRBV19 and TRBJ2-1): DGGITQSPKYLFRKEGQNVTLSCEQNLNHDAMYWYRQDPGQGLRLIYYSQIVNDFQKGDIAEGYSVSREKKESFPLTVTSAQKNPTAFYLCASSNWGGLYNEQFFGPGTRLTVL.

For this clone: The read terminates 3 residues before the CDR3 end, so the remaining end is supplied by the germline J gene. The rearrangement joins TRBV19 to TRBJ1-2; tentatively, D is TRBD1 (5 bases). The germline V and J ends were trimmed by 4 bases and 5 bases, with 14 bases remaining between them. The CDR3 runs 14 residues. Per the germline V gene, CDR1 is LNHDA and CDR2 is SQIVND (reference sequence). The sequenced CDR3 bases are TGTGCCAGTAGTAATCAGGGACTCCCTTATGGC. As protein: CASSNQGLPYG. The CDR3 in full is CASSNQGLPYGYTF.

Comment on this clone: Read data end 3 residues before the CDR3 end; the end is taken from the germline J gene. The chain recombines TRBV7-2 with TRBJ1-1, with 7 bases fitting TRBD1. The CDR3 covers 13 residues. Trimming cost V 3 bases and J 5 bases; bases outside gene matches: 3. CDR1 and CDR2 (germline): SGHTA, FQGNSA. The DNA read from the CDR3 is TGTGCCAGCAGCTTGAACAGGGGTACTGAA. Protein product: CASSLNRGTE. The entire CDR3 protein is CASSLNRGTEAFF.

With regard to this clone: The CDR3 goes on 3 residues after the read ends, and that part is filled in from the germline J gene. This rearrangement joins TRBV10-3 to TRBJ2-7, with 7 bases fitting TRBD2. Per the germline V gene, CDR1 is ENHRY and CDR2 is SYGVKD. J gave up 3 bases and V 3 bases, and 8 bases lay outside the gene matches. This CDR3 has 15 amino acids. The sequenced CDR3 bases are TGTGCCATCAGTGACCTTCTAGCGGAGCTCTACGAG. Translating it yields CAISDLLAELYE. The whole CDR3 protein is CAISDLLAELYEQYF.

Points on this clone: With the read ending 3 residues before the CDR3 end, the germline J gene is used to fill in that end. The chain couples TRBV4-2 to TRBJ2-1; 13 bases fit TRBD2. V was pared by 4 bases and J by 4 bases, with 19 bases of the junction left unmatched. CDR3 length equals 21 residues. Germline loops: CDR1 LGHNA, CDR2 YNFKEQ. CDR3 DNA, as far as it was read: TGTGCCAGCAGCCCGGCCTGGAGGACTAGCGGGAGAAGAAGGCTATACAATGAG. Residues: CASSPAWRTSGRRRLYNE. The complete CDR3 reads CASSPAWRTSGRRRLYNEQFF.

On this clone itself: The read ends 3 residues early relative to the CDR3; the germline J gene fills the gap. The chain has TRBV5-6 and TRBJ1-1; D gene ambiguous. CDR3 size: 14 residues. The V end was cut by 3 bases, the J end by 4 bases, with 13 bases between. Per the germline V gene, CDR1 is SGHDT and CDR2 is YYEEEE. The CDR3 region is CASSSRGQGTEAFF. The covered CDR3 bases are TGTGCCAGCAGCTCCCGGGGTCAAGGCACTGAA.

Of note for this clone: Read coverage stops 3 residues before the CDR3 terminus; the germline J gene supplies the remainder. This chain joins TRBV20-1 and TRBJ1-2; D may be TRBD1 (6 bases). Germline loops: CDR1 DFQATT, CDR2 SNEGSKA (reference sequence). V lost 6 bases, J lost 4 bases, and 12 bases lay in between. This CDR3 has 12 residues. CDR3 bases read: TGCAGTGCGATAGGACAGAGCTATGGC. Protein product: CSAIGQSYG. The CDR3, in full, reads CSAIGQSYGYTF.

The CDR3 bases that were read are TGTGCCAGTAGTACCGTCTCTAAACCACTAGATACG. It codes for CASSTVSKPLDT. The complete CDR3 sequence is CASSTVSKPLDTQYF. The rearrangement joins TRBV19 to TRBJ2-3; D remains unclear. The read gets to within 3 residues of the CDR3 end, and the germline J gene fills in the rest. The CDR3 sequence is 15 residues long. Deletions cut 4 bases from V and 5 bases from J, with 16 bases between. Germline lookup yields CDR1 LNHDA and CDR2 SQIVND (reference sequence).

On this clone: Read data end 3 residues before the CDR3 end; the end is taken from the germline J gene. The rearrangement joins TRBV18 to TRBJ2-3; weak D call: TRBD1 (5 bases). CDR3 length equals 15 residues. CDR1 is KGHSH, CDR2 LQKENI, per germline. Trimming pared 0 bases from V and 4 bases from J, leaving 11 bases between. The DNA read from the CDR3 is TGTGCCAGCTCACCACCGGGTCAGGGTTCAGATACG. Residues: CASSPPGQGSDT. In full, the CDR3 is CASSPPGQGSDTQYF.